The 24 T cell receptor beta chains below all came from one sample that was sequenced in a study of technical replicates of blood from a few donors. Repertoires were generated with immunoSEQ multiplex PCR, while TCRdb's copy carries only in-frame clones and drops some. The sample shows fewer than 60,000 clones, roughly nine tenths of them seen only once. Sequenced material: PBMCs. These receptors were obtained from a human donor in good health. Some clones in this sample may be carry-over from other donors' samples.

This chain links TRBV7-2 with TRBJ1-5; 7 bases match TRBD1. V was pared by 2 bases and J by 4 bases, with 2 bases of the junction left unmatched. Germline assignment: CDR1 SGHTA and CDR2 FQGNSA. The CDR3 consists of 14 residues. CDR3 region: CASSLTGVNQPQHF. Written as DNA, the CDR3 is TGTGCCAGCAGCTTAACAGGGGTGAATCAGCCCCAGCATTTT.

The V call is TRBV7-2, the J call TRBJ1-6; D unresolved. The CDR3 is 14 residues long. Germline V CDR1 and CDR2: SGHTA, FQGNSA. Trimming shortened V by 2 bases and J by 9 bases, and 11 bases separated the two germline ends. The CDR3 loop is CASSLTSPGSPLHF. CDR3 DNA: TGTGCCAGCAGCTTAACGTCCCCGGGTTCACCCCTCCACTTT.

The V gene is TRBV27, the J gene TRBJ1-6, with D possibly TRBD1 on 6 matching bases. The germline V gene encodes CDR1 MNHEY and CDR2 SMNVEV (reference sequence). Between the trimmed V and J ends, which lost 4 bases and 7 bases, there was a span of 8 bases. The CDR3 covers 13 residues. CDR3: CASSYQGNSPLHF. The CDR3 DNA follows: TGTGCCAGCAGTTACCAGGGGAATTCACCCCTCCACTTT.

In nucleotides, the CDR3 is TGTGCCAGCAGCCCGGTCGGGGGGGCGAGTTCACCCCTCCACTTT. It codes for CASSPVGGASSPLHF. The rearrangement uses TRBV14 and TRBJ1-6, with a tentative D call TRBD1 (6 bases). The CDR3 length is 15 residues. Per the germline V gene, CDR1 is SGHDN and CDR2 is FVKESK. Between the trimmed V and J ends, which lost 4 bases and 9 bases, there was a span of 16 bases. Filled out from reference TRBV14 and TRBJ1-6, the complete variable domain reads EAGVTQFPSHSVIEKGQTVTLRCDPISGHDNLYWYRRVMGKEIKFLLHFVKESKQDESGMPNNRFLAERTGGTYSTLKVQPAELEDSGVYFCASSPVGGASSPLHFGNGTRLTVT.

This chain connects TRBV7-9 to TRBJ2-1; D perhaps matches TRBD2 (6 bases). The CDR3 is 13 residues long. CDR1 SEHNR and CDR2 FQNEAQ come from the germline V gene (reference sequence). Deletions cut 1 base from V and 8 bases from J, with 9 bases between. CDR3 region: CASSLGLDDEQFF. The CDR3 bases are TGTGCCAGCAGCTTAGGACTAGATGATGAGCAGTTCTTC.

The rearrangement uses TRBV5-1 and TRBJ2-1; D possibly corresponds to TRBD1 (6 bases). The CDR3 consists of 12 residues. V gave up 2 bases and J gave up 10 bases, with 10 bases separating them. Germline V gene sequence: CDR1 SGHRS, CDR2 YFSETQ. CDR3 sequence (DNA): TGCGCCAGCAGCTTTAGGGGACAAGAGCAGTTCTTC. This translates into CASSFRGQEQFF. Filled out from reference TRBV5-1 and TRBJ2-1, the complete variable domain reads KAGVTQTPRYLIKTRGQQVTLSCSPISGHRSVSWYQQTPGQGLQFLFEYFSETQRNKGNFPGRFSGRQFSNSRSEMNVSTLELGDSALYLCASSFRGQEQFFGPGTRLTVL.

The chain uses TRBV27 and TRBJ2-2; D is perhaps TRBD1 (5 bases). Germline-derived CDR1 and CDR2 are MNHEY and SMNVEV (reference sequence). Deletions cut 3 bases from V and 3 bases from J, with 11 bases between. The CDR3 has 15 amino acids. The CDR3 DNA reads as TGTGCCAGCAGTTTCAAGGGGTTCGACACCGGGGAGCTGTTTTTT. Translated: CASSFKGFDTGELFF.

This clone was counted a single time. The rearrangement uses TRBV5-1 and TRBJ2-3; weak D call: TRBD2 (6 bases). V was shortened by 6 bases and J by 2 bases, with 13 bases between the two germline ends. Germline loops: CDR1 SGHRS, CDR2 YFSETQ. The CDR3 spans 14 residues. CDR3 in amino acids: CASMVADPTDTQYF. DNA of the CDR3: TGCGCCAGCATGGTAGCGGACCCCACAGATACGCAGTATTTT.

The CDR3 bases are TGTGCCAGCACCTTGGGGCCAACAGATACGCAGTATTTT. Its protein is CASTLGPTDTQYF. The V gene is TRBV6-5, the J gene TRBJ2-3; D might be TRBD1 (5 bases). The CDR3 runs to 13 residues. V lost 7 bases, J lost 3 bases, and 11 bases lay in between. The germline gives CDR1 MNHEY, CDR2 SVGAGI.

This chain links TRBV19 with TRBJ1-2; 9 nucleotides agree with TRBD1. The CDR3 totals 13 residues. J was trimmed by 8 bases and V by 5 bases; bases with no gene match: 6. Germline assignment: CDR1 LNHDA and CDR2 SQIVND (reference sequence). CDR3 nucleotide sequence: TGTGCCAGTAGTTTACAGGGGGCTTACGGCTACACCTTC. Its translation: CASSLQGAYGYTF.

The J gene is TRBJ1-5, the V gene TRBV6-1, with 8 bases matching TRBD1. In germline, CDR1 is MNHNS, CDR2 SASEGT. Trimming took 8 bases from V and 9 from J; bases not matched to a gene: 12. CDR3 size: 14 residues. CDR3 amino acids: CASARTGFASPQHF. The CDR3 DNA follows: TGTGCCAGCGCCCGGACAGGGTTTGCCTCGCCCCAGCATTTT.

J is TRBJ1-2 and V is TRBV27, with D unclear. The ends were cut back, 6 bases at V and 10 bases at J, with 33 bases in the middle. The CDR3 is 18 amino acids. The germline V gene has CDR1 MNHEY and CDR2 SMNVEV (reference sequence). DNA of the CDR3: TGTGCCAGCAGACCTTATGGGCCCATAACCGCGCCGGGATCGGCCTACACCTTC. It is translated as CASRPYGPITAPGSAYTF.

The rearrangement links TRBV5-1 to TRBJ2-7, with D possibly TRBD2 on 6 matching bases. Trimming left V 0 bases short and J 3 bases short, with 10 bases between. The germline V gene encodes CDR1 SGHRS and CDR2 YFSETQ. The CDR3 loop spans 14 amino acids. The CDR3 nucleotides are TGCGCCAGCAGCTTGGGACTAGGGGACTACGAGCAGTACTTC. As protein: CASSLGLGDYEQYF.

The CDR3, as DNA: TGTGCCAGCAGCTCGGGACAGGCTTCGGGTGGCTACACCTTC. Its protein product is CASSSGQASGGYTF. The chain uses TRBV5-8 and TRBJ1-2; 8 bases line up with TRBD1. Losses at the gene ends were 3 bases for V and 7 bases for J; bases not matched to a gene: 8. Per germline, CDR1 SGHTS and CDR2 YDEGEE. This CDR3 is built from 14 residues.

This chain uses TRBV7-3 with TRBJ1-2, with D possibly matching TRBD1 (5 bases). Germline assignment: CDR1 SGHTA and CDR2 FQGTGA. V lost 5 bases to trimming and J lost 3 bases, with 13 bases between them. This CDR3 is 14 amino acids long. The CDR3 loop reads CASSSQTGYYGYTF. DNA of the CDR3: TGTGCCAGCAGCAGCCAAACAGGCTACTATGGCTACACCTTC. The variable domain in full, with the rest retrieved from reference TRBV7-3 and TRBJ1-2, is GAGVSQTPSNKVTEKGKYVELRCDPISGHTALYWYRQSLGQGPEFLIYFQGTGAADDSGLPNDRFFAVRPEGSVSTLKIQRTERGDSAVYLCASSSQTGYYGYTFGSGTRLTVV.

The DNA of the CDR3 is TGTGCCTGGAGTGTACTGCAGGGCGGTCAGCCCCAGCATTTT. Translation: CAWSVLQGGQPQHF. The chain is built from TRBV30 and TRBJ1-5; possibly TRBD1 for D (5 bases). Germline V gene data show CDR1 as GTSNPN and CDR2 as SVGIG (reference sequence). The CDR3 is 14 amino acids. The V gene lost 0 bases and the J gene lost 6 bases, with 12 bases spanning the gap.

The CDR3 DNA follows: TGTGCTAGTGGCTCCGGACTAGCGGGGTACAATGAGCAGTTCTTC. The encoded protein is CASGSGLAGYNEQFF. The rearrangement joins TRBV12-5 to TRBJ2-1, with TRBD2 identical over 12 bases. The CDR3 totals 15 residues. Germline CDR1 is LGHNT and CDR2 is FRNRAP. Unmatched junction bases numbered 4, after V lost 6 bases and J lost 4 bases.

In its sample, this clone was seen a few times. CDR3 sequence (DNA): TGCGCCAGCAGCCCCCGGCTAGCGGGATCCTACAATGAGCAGTTCTTC. It encodes CASSPRLAGSYNEQFF. The rearrangement links TRBV4-3 to TRBJ2-1; TRBD2 agrees at 9 bases. CDR3 size: 16 residues. CDR1 LGHNA and CDR2 YSLEER come from the germline V gene. The ends lost 4 bases at V and 1 base at J; junction bases unmatched: 5.

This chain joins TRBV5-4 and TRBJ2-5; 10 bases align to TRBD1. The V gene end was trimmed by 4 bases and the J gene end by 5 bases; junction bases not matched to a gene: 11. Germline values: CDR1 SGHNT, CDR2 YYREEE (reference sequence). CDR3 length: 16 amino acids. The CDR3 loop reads CASSPGQTGGVETQYF. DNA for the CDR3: TGTGCCAGCAGCCCCGGACAGACAGGGGGCGTTGAGACCCAGTACTTC.

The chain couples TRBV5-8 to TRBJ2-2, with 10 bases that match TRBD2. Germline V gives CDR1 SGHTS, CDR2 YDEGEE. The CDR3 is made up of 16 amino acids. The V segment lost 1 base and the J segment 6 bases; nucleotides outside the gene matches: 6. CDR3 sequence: CASSLMLAGDSGELFF. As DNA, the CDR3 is TGTGCCAGCAGCTTGATGCTAGCGGGGGATTCCGGGGAGCTGTTTTTT.

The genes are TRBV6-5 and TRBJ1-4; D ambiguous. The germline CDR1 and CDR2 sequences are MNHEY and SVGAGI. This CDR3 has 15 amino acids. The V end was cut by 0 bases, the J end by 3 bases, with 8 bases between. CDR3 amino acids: CASSYSQLPNEKLFF. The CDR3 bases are TGTGCCAGCAGTTACTCGCAACTCCCTAATGAAAAACTGTTTTTT.

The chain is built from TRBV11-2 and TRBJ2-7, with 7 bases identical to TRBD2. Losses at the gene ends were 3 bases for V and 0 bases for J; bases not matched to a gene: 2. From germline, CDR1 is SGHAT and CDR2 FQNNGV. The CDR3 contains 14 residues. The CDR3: CASSLSGDSYEQYF. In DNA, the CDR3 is TGTGCCAGCAGCTTGAGCGGGGACTCCTACGAGCAGTACTTC. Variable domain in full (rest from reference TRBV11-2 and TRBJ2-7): EAGVAQSPRYKIIEKRQSVAFWCNPISGHATLYWYQQILGQGPKLLIQFQNNGVVDDSQLPKDRFSAERLKGVDSTLKIQPAKLEDSAVYLCASSLSGDSYEQYFGPGTRLTVT.

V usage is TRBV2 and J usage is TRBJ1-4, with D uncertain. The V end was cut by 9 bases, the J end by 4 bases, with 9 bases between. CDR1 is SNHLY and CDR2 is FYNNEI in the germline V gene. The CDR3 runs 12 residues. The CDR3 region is CASNRGNEKLFF. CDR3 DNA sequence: TGTGCCAGTAACCGGGGTAATGAAAAACTGTTTTTT.

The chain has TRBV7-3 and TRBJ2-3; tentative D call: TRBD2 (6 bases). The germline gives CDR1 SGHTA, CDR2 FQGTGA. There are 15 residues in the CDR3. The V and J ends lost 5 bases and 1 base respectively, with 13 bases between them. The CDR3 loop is CASSPRGSRTDTQYF. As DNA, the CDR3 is TGTGCCAGCAGCCCACGGGGGTCCCGCACAGATACGCAGTATTTT.